This TCR beta chain was identified during a study of shared clonotypes between healthy human individuals. Positive CCR7 selection of CD45RO-negative cells yielded the naive CD8 cells, and terminally differentiated effector memory CD45RA+ cells were excluded. Data came from immunoSEQ multiplex PCR; TCRdb stores just in-frame clones and leaves some out. Counted here are under 2,000,000 clones, over 85% occurring once; the ten biggest clones make up under 1.5%. This CDR3 contains 15 residues. Losses at the gene ends were 3 bases for V and 3 bases for J; bases not matched to a gene: 7. Germline assignment: CDR1 MGHRA and CDR2 YSYEKL. Notes on this clone: This specimen includes other DNA sequences encoding the same CDR3.

The V call is TRBV4-1, the J call TRBJ2-7, with 8 bases matching TRBD2. This clonotype originated in a man aged 18 to 35 in good health. The sequenced sample consisted of naive CD8+ T cells sorted from blood. The CDR3 DNA follows: TGCGCCAGCAGCCAGAAACTAGCGGAGCGCTACGAGCAGTACTTC. Encoded protein: CASSQKLAERYEQYF.